These 26 T cell receptor beta chains were sequenced from one sample in a study of CD8 T cells in Susac syndrome. Reverse transcription of roughly 0.45 to 1 ug RNA was carried out with random hexamers. MiXCR was run by TCRdb on the immunoSEQ multiplex PCR reads, yielding one entry per CDR3 protein. The table records more than 110,000 distinct CDR3 sequences, 85% to 95% of them present only once. Sequenced sample: CD8+ T cells from PBMCs. Receptors originate from a human donor in good health.

This chain links TRBV7-9 with TRBJ1-5; the D is unclear. The CDR3 contains 14 residues. Trimming cost V 1 base and J 5 bases, with 9 bases left between them. CDR1 and CDR2 from the germline V gene are SEHNR and FQNEAQ (reference sequence). The CDR3 DNA reads TGTGCCAGCAGCTTAGGCGCAGGTTATCAGCCCCAGCATTTT. Its translation is CASSLGAGYQPQHF.

CDR3 sequence reads: CASSPQEGYEQYF. The CDR3, as DNA: TGTGCCAGCAGCCCACAGGAGGGCTACGAGCAGTACTTC. V usage is TRBV6-2 or TRBV6-3 and J usage is TRBJ2-7, with D perhaps matching TRBD2 (6 bases). Germline V gives CDR1 MNHEY, CDR2 SVGEGT. V was pared by 6 bases and J by 3 bases, with 12 bases between. The CDR3 loop spans 13 amino acids.

This rearrangement joins TRBV20-1 to TRBJ2-7; TRBD2 matches at 15 bases. V trimming: 1 base; J trimming: 4 bases; junction bases outside the gene matches: 8. There are 17 residues in the CDR3. Germline V lookup: CDR1 DFQATT, CDR2 SNEGSKA (reference sequence). CDR3 in amino acids: CSARGGLAGGKGYEQYF. CDR3 bases: TGCAGTGCTAGAGGTGGACTAGCGGGGGGGAAGGGATACGAGCAGTACTTC.

This chain links TRBV27 with TRBJ2-1, with D hard to call. The length of the CDR3 is 12 residues. Trimming took off 8 bases at V and 4 bases at J, with 9 bases between the two ends. In germline, CDR1 is MNHEY, CDR2 SMNVEV (reference sequence). In nucleotides, the CDR3 is TGTGCCAGCCGAAACAGTTACAATGAGCAGTTCTTC. The encoded protein is CASRNSYNEQFF.

The chain couples TRBV4-3 to TRBJ2-1, with TRBD2 matching over 7 bases. This CDR3 is 16 amino acids long. Germline V gene sequence: CDR1 LGHNA, CDR2 YSLEER. Germline trimming cut 4 bases from V and 4 bases from J; bases unmatched to any gene: 10. The chain's CDR3 is CASSPFAGELYNEQFF. CDR3 coding DNA: TGCGCCAGCAGCCCCTTTGCGGGAGAGCTATACAATGAGCAGTTCTTC.

The chain carries TRBV7-9 and TRBJ2-2; 10 bases match TRBD1. Germline CDR1 reads SEHNR; CDR2 reads FQNEAQ (reference sequence). The CDR3 length is 16 residues. The V segment lost 7 bases and the J segment 3 bases; nucleotides outside the gene matches: 8. As DNA, the CDR3 is TGTGCCAGCACCTCACCAGACAGGGGGCACACCGGGGAGCTGTTTTTT. Amino acid sequence: CASTSPDRGHTGELFF.

The V call is TRBV9, the J call TRBJ1-2; 8 bases match TRBD1. CDR3 length: 15 amino acids. Germline V CDR1 and CDR2: SGDLS, YYNGEE. J lost 6 bases, V lost 1 base, and 8 bases had no gene match. This CDR3 reads CASSVQPDRGDGYTF. DNA of the CDR3: TGTGCCAGCAGCGTACAGCCTGACAGGGGAGATGGCTACACCTTC.

The rearrangement joins TRBV28 to TRBJ2-3, with D perhaps TRBD2 (6 bases). Trimming removed 8 bases from V and 4 bases from J, with 22 bases in between. The germline CDR1 and CDR2 sequences are MDHEN and SYDVKM. The CDR3 loop spans 16 amino acids. CDR3 sequence: CASFPGAGRFPDTQYF. DNA for the CDR3: TGTGCCAGCTTCCCCGGGGCAGGGAGGTTCCCAGATACGCAGTATTTT.

J is TRBJ2-7 and V is TRBV24-1; tentatively, D is TRBD2 (7 bases). The CDR3 spans 15 residues. Germline lookup yields CDR1 KGHDR and CDR2 SFDVKD. Trimming cost V 0 bases and J 5 bases, with 13 bases left between them. The CDR3 reads CATSDLGGGKDEQYF. CDR3 DNA: TGTGCCACCAGTGATTTGGGGGGGGGCAAGGACGAGCAGTACTTC.

The V call is TRBV20-1, the J call TRBJ2-3; TRBD1 is a possible D gene (6 bases). Germline assignment: CDR1 DFQATT and CDR2 SNEGSKA (reference sequence). The V end lost 5 bases, the J end lost 11 bases, and 14 bases lay between the germline ends. The CDR3 length is 11 residues. The CDR3 reads CSAWDITEQYF. CDR3 in DNA: TGCAGTGCTTGGGACATCACCGAGCAGTATTTT.

This chain uses TRBV7-9 with TRBJ1-5, with 9 bases lining up with TRBD1. The CDR3 covers 14 residues. V dropped 5 bases and J dropped 6; count of bases not matched to a gene: 5. CDR1 and CDR2 (germline): SEHNR, FQNEAQ (reference sequence). In DNA, the CDR3 is TGTGCCAGCAGCCGGGAGGACAGGGGTCAGCCCCAGCATTTT. Amino acids: CASSREDRGQPQHF.

This clonotype turned up a few times. This chain links TRBV27 with TRBJ2-7; 7 bases match TRBD2. V was pared by 0 bases and J by 1 base, with 3 bases of the junction left unmatched. The CDR3 sequence is 15 residues long. CDR1 is MNHEY and CDR2 is SMNVEV in the germline V gene (reference sequence). In DNA, the CDR3 is TGTGCCAGCAGTTTATCCCGACTAGCTTCCTACGAGCAGTACTTC. It yields the protein CASSLSRLASYEQYF.

This clonotype was detected only once. The rearrangement uses TRBV3-1 and TRBJ2-1; 11 nucleotides line up with TRBD2. The CDR3 totals 16 residues. Losses at the gene ends were 3 bases for V and 2 bases for J; bases not matched to a gene: 3. Germline CDR1 LGHDT, CDR2 YNNKEL (reference sequence). The CDR3, as DNA: TGTGCCAGCAGCCATGGGACTAGCGGACCCTACAATGAGCAGTTCTTC. The encoded protein is CASSHGTSGPYNEQFF.

The chain has TRBV27 and TRBJ1-5; D gene uncertain. The V gene lost 5 bases and the J gene lost 5 bases, with 7 bases spanning the gap. Germline V lookup: CDR1 MNHEY, CDR2 SMNVEV (reference sequence). The CDR3 is 12 residues long. Here the CDR3 reads CASSHPHQPQHF. CDR3 bases: TGTGCCAGCAGTCATCCCCATCAGCCCCAGCATTTT.

The table lists this clonotype with a count of one. The V and J genes are TRBV10-3 and TRBJ2-7; no clear D. Trimming left V 4 bases short and J 0 bases short, with 10 bases between. The germline gives CDR1 ENHRY, CDR2 SYGVKD. The CDR3 is 14 amino acids. The CDR3 spells CAISVGPSSYEQYF. The CDR3 nucleotides read TGTGCCATCAGTGTGGGCCCGAGCTCCTACGAGCAGTACTTC.

The chain is built from TRBV14 and TRBJ2-7; D possibly corresponds to TRBD2 (5 bases). Looked up from germline, CDR1 is SGHDN and CDR2 is FVKESK. V lost 1 base to trimming and J lost 6 bases, with 7 bases between them. The CDR3 runs to 12 residues. The CDR3 DNA is TGTGCCAGCAGCCAAGGCGGGTTCGAGCAGTACTTC. Translating gives CASSQGGFEQYF.

The genes are TRBV30 and TRBJ2-3; D gene unclear. The CDR3 has 15 amino acids. CDR1 and CDR2 from the germline V gene are GTSNPN and SVGIG (reference sequence). Trimming cost V 3 bases and J 0 bases, with 13 bases left between them. CDR3 coding DNA: TGTGCCTGGAGCGTCACAGCAGCTAGCACAGATACGCAGTATTTT. It translates to CAWSVTAASTDTQYF.

J is TRBJ2-7 and V is TRBV7-3, with D perhaps TRBD2 (5 bases). The V end lost 1 base, the J end lost 2 bases, and 9 bases lay between the germline ends. This CDR3 is built from 14 residues. CDR1 SGHTA and CDR2 FQGTGA come from the germline V gene. The CDR3 spells CASSLMHGAYEQYF. Here the CDR3 DNA reads TGTGCCAGCAGCTTAATGCACGGGGCCTACGAGCAGTACTTC.

This chain links TRBV29-1 with TRBJ2-7, with TRBD2 matching over 13 bases. The CDR3 sequence is 17 residues long. The J segment lost 4 bases and the V segment lost 1 base, leaving 10 bases of the junction unmatched. Per the germline V gene, CDR1 is SQVTM and CDR2 is ANQGSEA. The CDR3 loop reads CSVEVEGTSGTRYEQYF. CDR3 nucleotide sequence: TGCAGCGTTGAAGTCGAAGGGACTAGCGGGACCCGTTACGAGCAGTACTTC.

The chain is built from TRBV27 and TRBJ2-7; D is perhaps TRBD2 (6 bases). Germline V gives CDR1 MNHEY, CDR2 SMNVEV (reference sequence). V gave up 3 bases and J gave up 2 bases, with 14 bases separating them. The CDR3 totals 15 residues. CDR3: CASSFSSGSPYEQYF. The CDR3 DNA is TGTGCCAGCAGTTTCTCCAGCGGGTCCCCCTACGAGCAGTACTTC.

CDR3: CASSLTGEGETQYF. CDR3 coding DNA: TGTGCCAGCAGCTTGACAGGGGAAGGAGAGACCCAGTACTTC. The genes are TRBV7-9 and TRBJ2-5; TRBD1 agrees at 8 bases. The CDR3 covers 14 residues. Germline values: CDR1 SEHNR, CDR2 FQNEAQ (reference sequence). V lost 3 bases and J lost 4; bases outside the gene matches: 4.

In this sample, this clonotype turned up once. The V call is TRBV7-9, the J call TRBJ2-7; 10 bases agree with TRBD1. V gave up 4 bases and J gave up 5 bases; unmatched junction bases: 8. The germline gives CDR1 SEHNR, CDR2 FQNEAQ (reference sequence). CDR3 length equals 15 residues. The CDR3 sequence: CASSSWDRGTDEQYF. The CDR3 bases are TGTGCCAGCAGCTCCTGGGACAGGGGAACCGACGAGCAGTACTTC. The full variable domain, rest sourced from reference TRBV7-9 and TRBJ2-7, is DTGVSQNPRHKITKRGQNVTFRCDPISEHNRLYWYRQTLGQGPEFLTYFQNEAQLEKSRLLSDRFSAERPKGSFSTLEIQRTEQGDSAMYLCASSSWDRGTDEQYFGPGTRLTVT.

V gene TRBV27 combines with J gene TRBJ1-5, with a tentative D call TRBD1 (6 bases). The germline V gene has CDR1 MNHEY and CDR2 SMNVEV (reference sequence). Trimming took off 2 bases at V and 5 bases at J, with 10 bases between the two ends. This CDR3 is built from 14 residues. The CDR3 sequence is CASSLGGGHQPQHF. CDR3 coding DNA: TGTGCCAGCAGTTTAGGAGGGGGGCATCAGCCCCAGCATTTT.

The chain has TRBV3-1 and TRBJ2-1; 13 nucleotides agree with TRBD2. The V and J ends lost 2 bases and 5 bases, in that order; junction bases with no gene match: 9. The length of the CDR3 is 18 residues. Germline V gene data show CDR1 as LGHDT and CDR2 as YNNKEL (reference sequence). The CDR3 is CASSQLPGLAGSDNEQFF. Written as DNA, the CDR3 is TGTGCCAGCAGCCAACTTCCGGGACTAGCGGGATCGGACAATGAGCAGTTCTTC.

This chain links TRBV7-9 with TRBJ2-3; unclear D gene. Germline loops: CDR1 SEHNR, CDR2 FQNEAQ (reference sequence). The CDR3 loop spans 13 amino acids. The germline V and J ends were trimmed by 5 bases and 6 bases, with 12 bases remaining between them. CDR3 amino acids: CASSPQADDTQYF. For the CDR3, the DNA is TGTGCCAGCAGCCCCCAGGCCGACGATACGCAGTATTTT.

The V call is TRBV5-1, the J call TRBJ2-2; D uncertain. The CDR3 covers 13 residues. Germline lookup yields CDR1 SGHRS and CDR2 YFSETQ. The V end lost 2 bases, the J end lost 7 bases, and 9 bases lay between the germline ends. CDR3 residues: CASSFSYGGELFF. CDR3 coding DNA: TGCGCCAGCAGCTTTTCTTATGGCGGGGAGCTGTTTTTT.